This passage covers 25 T cell receptor beta chains from one sample sequenced in a study of blood T cells in healthy people across ages. Through a sample-barcoded 5' primer and a J-beta primer mix, a second PCR was run for 7 to 11 cycles. In TCRdb, the 5' RACE reads were re-called with MiXCR into one record per CDR3 protein. The sample carries 800,000 or so distinct CDR3 sequences, about 25% recorded once. A further study also used this sample, focusing on T cells of mothers and their children.

Sequenced sample: blood. Receptors originate from a boy younger than 18 in good health.

The chain employs TRBV4-3 and TRBJ2-6; D gene ambiguous. The V gene lost 0 bases and the J gene lost 0 bases, with 15 bases spanning the gap. The CDR3 has 19 residues. The germline V gene encodes CDR1 LGHNA and CDR2 YSLEER. CDR3 amino acids: CASSQEIAVASSGANVLTF. Written as DNA, the CDR3 is TGCGCCAGCAGCCAAGAGATAGCAGTGGCGTCCTCTGGGGCCAACGTCCTGACTTTC.

This clonotype showed up just a few times. The chain recombines TRBV15 with TRBJ2-5; no clear D gene. The assigned J gene may be wrong: the sequence end matches TRBJ2-7 better. Germline V gene sequence: CDR1 LNHNV, CDR2 YYDKDF (reference sequence). This CDR3 comprises 14 residues. CDR3 sequence: CATSRALSSYEQYF. Here the CDR3 DNA reads TGTGCCACCAGCAGAGCCTTAAGCTCCTACGAGCAGTACTTC.

J is TRBJ1-4 and V is TRBV4-3; D not resolved. This CDR3 has 16 amino acids. Trimming left V 3 bases short and J 0 bases short, with 11 bases between. Germline loops: CDR1 LGHNA, CDR2 YSLEER. The CDR3 loop is CASSQGFPPTNEKLFF. CDR3 DNA: TGCGCCAGCAGCCAGGGATTCCCTCCAACTAATGAAAAACTGTTTTTT.

This clonotype was found a few times. The chain is built from TRBV6-6 and TRBJ2-5; 7 bases are a match to TRBD1. Matching the DNA end better, TRBJ2-1 makes the J call doubtful. Looked up from germline, CDR1 is MNHNY and CDR2 is SVGAGI (reference sequence). The CDR3 covers 15 residues. The DNA for the CDR3 is TGTGCCAGCAGTCCATCGCCGACAGGGAGCGGTGAGCAGTTCTTC. Protein product: CASSPSPTGSGEQFF.

The chain uses TRBV20-1 and TRBJ2-1, with D possibly being TRBD2 (6 bases). Trimming removed 6 bases from V and 6 bases from J, with 12 bases in between. CDR3 size: 12 residues. Germline loops: CDR1 DFQATT, CDR2 SNEGSKA (reference sequence). The CDR3 DNA reads as TGCAGTGCGGGGGAGGTCTTCAATGAGCAGTTCTTC. Its protein product is CSAGEVFNEQFF.

This clonotype was recorded a few times. V usage is TRBV12-3 or TRBV12-4 and J usage is TRBJ2-5; no clear D gene. CDR3 length equals 13 residues. Trimming removed 5 bases at V and 5 bases at J, with 12 bases between. DNA for the CDR3: TGTGCCAGCAGTCCCAACATCCCGGAGACCCAGTACTTC. Protein: CASSPNIPETQYF.

The chain recombines TRBV20-1 with TRBJ2-5; a weak D match, TRBD2 (5 bases). The J call may be mistaken, given a closer DNA end match to TRBJ2-1. The CDR3 has 14 amino acids. CDR1 and CDR2 from the germline V gene are DFQATT and SNEGSKA (reference sequence). The CDR3: CSANKEALYNEQFF. The DNA of the CDR3 is TGCAGTGCTAACAAGGAGGCCCTTTACAATGAGCAGTTCTTC.

V gene TRBV27 combines with J gene TRBJ2-1; D unresolved. Germline loops: CDR1 MNHEY, CDR2 SMNVEV (reference sequence). CDR3 length equals 12 residues. V shed 6 bases and J shed 5 bases, with 8 bases lying between them. CDR3 loop: CASSDINNEQFF. For the CDR3, the DNA is TGTGCCAGCAGCGATATTAACAATGAGCAGTTCTTC.

The sample holds a few counts of this clonotype. V gene TRBV20-1 combines with J gene TRBJ2-7, with TRBD2 identical over 7 bases. Germline V gives CDR1 DFQATT, CDR2 SNEGSKA (reference sequence). This CDR3 has 13 residues. Trimming took 3 bases from V and 0 from J; bases not matched to a gene: 2. CDR3 coding DNA: TGCAGTGCTAGGCTAGCGGCCTCCTACGAGCAGTACTTC. It yields the protein CSARLAASYEQYF.

The chain has TRBV2 and TRBJ2-5, with 10 positions matching TRBD2. The CDR3 spans 15 residues. V was clipped by 6 bases and J by 2 bases; unmatched bases: 6. Germline lookup yields CDR1 SNHLY and CDR2 FYNNEI. The CDR3, as DNA: TGTGCCAGCAGCGGACTAGCGGTACAACAAGAGACCCAGTACTTC. Translated, it gives CASSGLAVQQETQYF.

This clonotype was seen at least ten times. The CDR3 bases are TGTGCCAGCAGCCAAGTTCTGGGCTCCTACGAGCAGTACTTC. It encodes CASSQVLGSYEQYF. This sequence joins TRBV14 and TRBJ2-7; D gene unclear. Trimming pared 1 base from V and 0 bases from J, leaving 7 bases between. This CDR3 has 14 residues. The germline V gene encodes CDR1 SGHDN and CDR2 FVKESK.

The sample holds a few counts of this clonotype. The CDR3 DNA sequence: TGCGCCAGCAGCCAAGATACGGGGGAAGCCTACAATGAGCAGTTCTTC. Its translation: CASSQDTGEAYNEQFF. The rearrangement joins TRBV4-1 to TRBJ2-1, with D perhaps matching TRBD2 (6 bases). The ends were cut back, 0 bases at V and 2 bases at J, with 11 bases in the middle. Germline CDR1 is MGHRA and CDR2 is YSYEKL. The CDR3 covers 16 residues.

This clonotype has only a few counts. V and J are TRBV28 and TRBJ2-7; 9 bases match TRBD2. The V gene end was trimmed by 3 bases and the J gene end by 7 bases; junction bases not matched to a gene: 10. The CDR3 has 15 amino acids. Germline V gene data show CDR1 as MDHEN and CDR2 as SYDVKM. In DNA, the CDR3 is TGTGCCAGCAGTTTTCGTCTAGATAGCGGGAGTGAGCAGTACTTC. This sequence encodes CASSFRLDSGSEQYF.

Only a few counts were recorded for this clonotype. The rearrangement joins TRBV5-1 to TRBJ2-3; no reliable D call. The CDR3 has 15 amino acids. Trimming removed 0 bases from V and 0 bases from J, with 8 bases in between. Germline CDR1 is SGHRS and CDR2 is YFSETQ. For the CDR3, the DNA is TGCGCCAGCAGCTTGGAGGCAACTAGCACAGATACGCAGTATTTT. Its translation is CASSLEATSTDTQYF.

This clonotype occurred many times. The chain employs TRBV4-1 and TRBJ1-2; D remains ambiguous. V dropped 0 bases and J dropped 6 bases, with 11 bases sitting between them. Germline CDR1 reads MGHRA; CDR2 reads YSYEKL. This CDR3 has 14 residues. The CDR3 region is CASSQDHSSDGYTF. The CDR3 region has the DNA TGCGCCAGCAGCCAAGATCACAGTTCCGATGGCTACACCTTC.

This clonotype was seen a handful of times. The chain joins TRBV7-3 to TRBJ2-3, with 8 bases fitting TRBD2. V lost 5 bases and J lost 1; bases outside the gene matches: 8. The CDR3 is 16 residues long. The germline gives CDR1 SGHTA, CDR2 FQGTGA. Written as DNA, the CDR3 is TGTGCCAGCAGCGCCGGGGGGGGGTTAGGCACAGATACGCAGTATTTT. The encoded protein is CASSAGGGLGTDTQYF.

A few counts support this clonotype. The genes are TRBV15 and TRBJ2-3; D assignment may be TRBD1 or TRBD2 (5 bases each). This CDR3 has 16 amino acids. Germline assignment: CDR1 LNHNV and CDR2 YYDKDF (reference sequence). Trimming pared 3 bases from V and 3 bases from J, leaving 16 bases between. DNA of the CDR3: TGTGCCACCAGCAGTCGGGGCGTTTCTAGGACAGATACGCAGTATTTT. As protein: CATSSRGVSRTDTQYF.

This clonotype was counted a few times. The chain joins TRBV7-2 to TRBJ2-3; 9 bases agree with TRBD2. J was trimmed by 4 bases and V by 7 bases; bases with no gene match: 18. This CDR3 contains 18 residues. Germline CDR1 and CDR2: SGHTA and FQGNSA. CDR3 DNA: TGTGCCAGCAACCGACCCCTGACTAGCGGAAGTGGCCCAGATACGCAGTATTTT. As protein: CASNRPLTSGSGPDTQYF. Based on the CDR3 plus reference TRBV7-2 and TRBJ2-3, the full variable domain is GAGVSQSPSNKVTEKGKDVELRCDPISGHTALYWYRQSLGQGLEFLIYFQGNSAPDKSGLPSDRFSAERTGGSVSTLTIQRTQQEDSAVYLCASNRPLTSGSGPDTQYFGPGTRLTVL.

This clonotype has at least ten counts. The chain uses TRBV24-1 and TRBJ2-1; a possible D gene is TRBD1 (6 bases). The CDR3 is 14 amino acids. Germline CDR1 reads KGHDR; CDR2 reads SFDVKD. V lost 4 bases and J lost 3, with 9 bases in between. CDR3 in DNA: TGTGCCACCAGTGACTTGGACAGCTACAATGAGCAGTTCTTC. The encoded protein is CATSDLDSYNEQFF.

This clonotype was counted at least ten times. The V gene is TRBV19, the J gene TRBJ2-1, with a tentative D call TRBD1 (6 bases). V shed 6 bases and J shed 0 bases, with 9 bases lying between them. Germline V lookup: CDR1 LNHDA, CDR2 SQIVND (reference sequence). This CDR3 is 14 amino acids long. CDR3 sequence (DNA): TGTGCCAGTAGCCAAGGGGGCTCCTACAATGAGCAGTTCTTC. Amino acids: CASSQGGSYNEQFF.

With regard to this clonotype: Sequence at one end of the junction differs from germline and may be a read error. The J gene is TRBJ2-1, the V gene TRBV7-2; D assignment may be TRBD1 or TRBD2 (6 bases each). The CDR3 runs 15 residues. Per the germline V gene, CDR1 is SGHTA and CDR2 is FQGNSA. CDR3: CASSLGHPDYNEQLF. As DNA, the CDR3 is TGTGCCAGCAGCTTGGGACATCCGGACTACAATGAGCAGTTGTTC.

This clonotype was seen many times. The chain joins TRBV20-1 to TRBJ2-7, with D unclear. Germline V gene sequence: CDR1 DFQATT, CDR2 SNEGSKA (reference sequence). The CDR3 is 15 amino acids. V shed 0 bases and J shed 0 bases, with 12 bases lying between them. This CDR3 reads CSARDPGSYSYEQYF. In nucleotides, the CDR3 is TGCAGTGCTAGAGATCCAGGTAGCTACTCCTACGAGCAGTACTTC.

This clonotype was counted at least ten times. The chain links TRBV28 to TRBJ2-1; 8 nucleotides align to TRBD2. Trimming took 1 base from V and 10 from J; bases not matched to a gene: 9. Germline loops: CDR1 MDHEN, CDR2 SYDVKM. The CDR3 runs 15 residues. The CDR3 spells CASSLFGGAGKEQFF. In DNA, the CDR3 is TGTGCCAGCAGTTTATTCGGGGGGGCCGGGAAAGAGCAGTTCTTC.

A few counts support this clonotype. This chain uses TRBV6-6 with TRBJ1-1, with a tentative D call TRBD1 (5 bases). Trimming stripped 5 bases from V and 4 bases from J, with 8 bases between. Germline CDR1 reads MNHNY; CDR2 reads SVGAGI (reference sequence). The CDR3 runs 12 residues. The CDR3 loop reads CASSGQGTEAFF. The CDR3 DNA reads as TGTGCCAGCAGTGGGCAGGGCACTGAAGCTTTCTTT.

This chain links TRBV12-3 or TRBV12-4 with TRBJ2-5; D may be TRBD1 or TRBD2 (7 bases each). The better agreement between TRBJ2-1 and the DNA end casts doubt on the J call. This CDR3 region has 15 residues. In DNA form, the CDR3 reads TGTGCCAGCAGTCAGCGGGACAGCCATATTCGTGAGCAGTTCTTC. Amino acid sequence: CASSQRDSHIREQFF.